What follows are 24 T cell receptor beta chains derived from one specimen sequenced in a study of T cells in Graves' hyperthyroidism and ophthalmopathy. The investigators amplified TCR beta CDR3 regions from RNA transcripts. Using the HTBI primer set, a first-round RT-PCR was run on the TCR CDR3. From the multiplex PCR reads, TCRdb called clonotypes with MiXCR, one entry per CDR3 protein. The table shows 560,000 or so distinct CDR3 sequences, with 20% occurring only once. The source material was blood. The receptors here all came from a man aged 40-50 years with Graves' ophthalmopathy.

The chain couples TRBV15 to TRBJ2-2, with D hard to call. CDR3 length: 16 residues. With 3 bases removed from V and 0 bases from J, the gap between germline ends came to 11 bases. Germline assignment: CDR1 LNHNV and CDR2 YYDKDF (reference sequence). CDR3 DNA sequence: TGTGCCACCAGCAGGGCCACCGAGCCGAACACCGGGGAGCTGTTTTTT. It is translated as CATSRATEPNTGELFF.

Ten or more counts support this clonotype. The CDR3 nucleotides read TGTGCCTGGAATAGGGACCAGAGCTCCTACAATGAGCAGTTCTTC. Translated, it gives CAWNRDQSSYNEQFF. The chain employs TRBV30 and TRBJ2-1, with D perhaps being TRBD1 or TRBD2 (5 bases each). Per germline, CDR1 GTSNPN and CDR2 SVGIG (reference sequence). V was clipped by 4 bases and J by 0 bases, with 13 bases between them. The CDR3 has 15 amino acids.

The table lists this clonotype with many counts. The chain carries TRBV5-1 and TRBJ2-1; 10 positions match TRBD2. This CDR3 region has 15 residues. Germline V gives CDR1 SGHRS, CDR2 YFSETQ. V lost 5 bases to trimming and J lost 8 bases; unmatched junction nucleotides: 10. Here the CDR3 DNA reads TGCGCCAGCAGACGTACTAGCGGGAACAGGGATGAGCAGTTCTTC. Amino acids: CASRRTSGNRDEQFF.

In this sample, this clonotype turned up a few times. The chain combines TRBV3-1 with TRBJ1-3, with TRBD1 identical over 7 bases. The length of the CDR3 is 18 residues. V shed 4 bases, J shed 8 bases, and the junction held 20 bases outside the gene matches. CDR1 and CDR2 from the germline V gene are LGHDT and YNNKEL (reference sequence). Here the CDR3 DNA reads TGTGCCAGCAGCCCCTACTGGTCACGGACAGGCTCATCAGACACCATATATTTT. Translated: CASSPYWSRTGSSDTIYF.

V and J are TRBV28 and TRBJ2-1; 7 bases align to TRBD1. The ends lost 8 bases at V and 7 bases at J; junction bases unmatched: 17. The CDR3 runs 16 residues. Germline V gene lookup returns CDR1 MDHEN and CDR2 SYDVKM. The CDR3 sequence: CASFSPGQRYRNEQFF. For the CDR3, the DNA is TGTGCCAGCTTCTCCCCGGGACAGCGATATAGGAATGAGCAGTTCTTC.

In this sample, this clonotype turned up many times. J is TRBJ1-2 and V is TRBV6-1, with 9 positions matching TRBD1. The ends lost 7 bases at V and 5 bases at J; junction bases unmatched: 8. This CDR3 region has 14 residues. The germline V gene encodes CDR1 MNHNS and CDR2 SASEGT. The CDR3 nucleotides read TGTGCCAGCAAGGTCCGGGACAGGGATTATGGCTACACCTTC. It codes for CASKVRDRDYGYTF.

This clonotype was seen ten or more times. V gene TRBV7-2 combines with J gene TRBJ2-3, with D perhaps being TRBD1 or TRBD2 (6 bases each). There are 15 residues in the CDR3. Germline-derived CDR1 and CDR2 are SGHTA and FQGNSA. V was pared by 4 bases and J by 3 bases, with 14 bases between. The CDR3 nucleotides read TGTGCCAGCAGCTCCTCACAGGGAGGTACAGATACGCAGTATTTT. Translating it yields CASSSSQGGTDTQYF.

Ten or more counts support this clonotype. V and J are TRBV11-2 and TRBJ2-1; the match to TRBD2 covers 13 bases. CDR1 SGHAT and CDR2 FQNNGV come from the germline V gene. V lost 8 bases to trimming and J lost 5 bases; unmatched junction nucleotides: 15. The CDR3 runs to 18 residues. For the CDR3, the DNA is TGTGCCAGCGGATACCCCCCTACCGGGACTAGCGGGAACAATGAGCAGTTCTTC. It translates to CASGYPPTGTSGNNEQFF.

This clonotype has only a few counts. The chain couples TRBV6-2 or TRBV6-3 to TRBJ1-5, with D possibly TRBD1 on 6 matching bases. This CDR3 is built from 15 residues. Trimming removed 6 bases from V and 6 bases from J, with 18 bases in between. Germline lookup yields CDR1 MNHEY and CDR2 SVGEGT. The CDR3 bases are TGTGCCAGCAGCCAAACAGGGTTTCTCGGTCAGCCCCAGCATTTT. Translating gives CASSQTGFLGQPQHF.

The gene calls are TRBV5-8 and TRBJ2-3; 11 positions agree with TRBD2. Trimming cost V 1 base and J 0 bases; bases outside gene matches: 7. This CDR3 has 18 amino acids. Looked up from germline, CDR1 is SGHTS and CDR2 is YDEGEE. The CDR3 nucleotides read TGTGCCAGCAGCTTGCGACTAGCGGGAAGGCCTAGCACAGATACGCAGTATTTT. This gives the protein CASSLRLAGRPSTDTQYF.

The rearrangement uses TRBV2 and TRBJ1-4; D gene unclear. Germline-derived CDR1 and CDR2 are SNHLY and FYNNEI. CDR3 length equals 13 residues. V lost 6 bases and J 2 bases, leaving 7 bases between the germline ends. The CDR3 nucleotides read TGTGCCAGCAGGGCCGGGACTAATGAAAAACTGTTTTTT. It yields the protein CASRAGTNEKLFF. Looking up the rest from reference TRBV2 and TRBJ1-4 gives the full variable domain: EPEVTQTPSHQVTQMGQEVILRCVPISNHLYFYWYRQILGQKVEFLVSFYNNEISEKSEIFDDQFSVERPDGSNFTLKIRSTKLEDSAMYFCASRAGTNEKLFFGSGTQLSVL.

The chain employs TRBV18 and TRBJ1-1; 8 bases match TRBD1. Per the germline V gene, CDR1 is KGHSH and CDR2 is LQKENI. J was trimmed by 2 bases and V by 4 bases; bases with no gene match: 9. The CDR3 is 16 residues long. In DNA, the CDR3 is TGTGCCAGCTCACGAGGACAGGGCGGGAGAAACACTGAAGCTTTCTTT. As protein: CASSRGQGGRNTEAFF.

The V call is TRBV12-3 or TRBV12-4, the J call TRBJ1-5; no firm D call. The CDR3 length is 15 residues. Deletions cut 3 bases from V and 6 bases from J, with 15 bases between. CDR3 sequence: CASSFGPFLGQPQHF. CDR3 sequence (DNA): TGTGCCAGCAGTTTCGGACCCTTTTTGGGTCAGCCCCAGCATTTT.

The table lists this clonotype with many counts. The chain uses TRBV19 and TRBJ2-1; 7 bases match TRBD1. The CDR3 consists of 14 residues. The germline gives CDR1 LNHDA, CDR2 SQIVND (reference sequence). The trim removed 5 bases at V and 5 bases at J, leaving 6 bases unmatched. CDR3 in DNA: TGTGCCAGTAGTCCCTGGGACAGCAACAATGAGCAGTTCTTC. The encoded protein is CASSPWDSNNEQFF.

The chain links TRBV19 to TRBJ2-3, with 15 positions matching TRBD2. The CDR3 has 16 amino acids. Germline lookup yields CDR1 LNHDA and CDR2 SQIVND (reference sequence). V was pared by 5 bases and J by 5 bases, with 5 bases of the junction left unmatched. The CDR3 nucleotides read TGTGCCAGTAGTCGGACTAGCGGGGGGGCCGGAGATACGCAGTATTTT. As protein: CASSRTSGGAGDTQYF.

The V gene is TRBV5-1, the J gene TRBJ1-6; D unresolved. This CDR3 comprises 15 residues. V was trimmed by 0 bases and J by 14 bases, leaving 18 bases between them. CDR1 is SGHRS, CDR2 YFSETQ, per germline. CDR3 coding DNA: TGCGCCAGCAGCTTGGCCCCGGGGAAGTCTGCCACCCTCCACTTT. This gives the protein CASSLAPGKSATLHF.

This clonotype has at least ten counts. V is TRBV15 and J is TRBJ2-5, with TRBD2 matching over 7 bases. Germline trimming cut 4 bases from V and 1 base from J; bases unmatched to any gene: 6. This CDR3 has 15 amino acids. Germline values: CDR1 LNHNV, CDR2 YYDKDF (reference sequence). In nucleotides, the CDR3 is TGTGCCACCAGCAAGGCGGGGGAGGTCCAAGAGACCCAGTACTTC. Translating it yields CATSKAGEVQETQYF. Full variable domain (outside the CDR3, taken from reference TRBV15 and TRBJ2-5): DAMVIQNPRYQVTQFGKPVTLSCSQTLNHNVMYWYQQKSSQAPKLLFHYYDKDFNNEADTPDNFQSRRPNTSFCFLDIRSPGLGDTAMYLCATSKAGEVQETQYFGPGTRLLVL.

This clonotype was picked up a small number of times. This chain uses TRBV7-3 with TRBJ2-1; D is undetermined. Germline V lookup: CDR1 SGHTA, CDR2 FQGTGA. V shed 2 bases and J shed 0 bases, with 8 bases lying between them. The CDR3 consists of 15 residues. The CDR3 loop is CASSLGISSYNEQFF. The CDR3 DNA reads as TGTGCCAGCAGCTTAGGGATTAGCTCCTACAATGAGCAGTTCTTC.

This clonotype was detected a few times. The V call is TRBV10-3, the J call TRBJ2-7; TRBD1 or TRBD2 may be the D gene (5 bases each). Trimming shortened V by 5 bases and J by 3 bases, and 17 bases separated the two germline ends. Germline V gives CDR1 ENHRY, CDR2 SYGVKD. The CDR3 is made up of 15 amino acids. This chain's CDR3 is CAISNPGRDLYEQYF. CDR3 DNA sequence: TGTGCCATCAGTAACCCCGGACGGGACCTCTACGAGCAGTACTTC.

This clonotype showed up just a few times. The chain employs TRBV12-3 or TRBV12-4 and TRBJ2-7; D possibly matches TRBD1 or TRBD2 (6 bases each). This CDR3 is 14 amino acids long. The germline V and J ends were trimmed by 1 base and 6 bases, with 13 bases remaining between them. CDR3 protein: CASSLVEGVGEQYF. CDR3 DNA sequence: TGTGCCAGCAGTTTAGTGGAGGGGGTTGGCGAGCAGTACTTC.

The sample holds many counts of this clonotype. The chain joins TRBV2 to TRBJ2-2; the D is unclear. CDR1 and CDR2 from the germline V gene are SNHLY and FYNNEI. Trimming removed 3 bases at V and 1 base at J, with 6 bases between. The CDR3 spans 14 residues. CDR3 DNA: TGTGCCAGCAGTGAGACCAGGAACACCGGGGAGCTGTTTTTT. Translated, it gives CASSETRNTGELFF.

The CDR3 is CSATVASGTTDTQYF. The CDR3 DNA follows: TGCAGTGCGACCGTCGCTAGCGGGACTACAGATACGCAGTATTTT. The chain joins TRBV20-1 to TRBJ2-3; 9 positions match TRBD2. This CDR3 region has 15 residues. CDR1 is DFQATT, CDR2 SNEGSKA, per germline (reference sequence). Trimming removed 6 bases from V and 3 bases from J; junction bases left unmatched: 10.

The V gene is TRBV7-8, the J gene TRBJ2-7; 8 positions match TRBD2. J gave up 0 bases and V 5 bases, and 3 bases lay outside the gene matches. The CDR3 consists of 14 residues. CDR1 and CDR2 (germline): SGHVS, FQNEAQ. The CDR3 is CASSPGLDSYEQYF. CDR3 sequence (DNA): TGTGCCAGCAGCCCGGGACTAGACTCCTACGAGCAGTACTTC.

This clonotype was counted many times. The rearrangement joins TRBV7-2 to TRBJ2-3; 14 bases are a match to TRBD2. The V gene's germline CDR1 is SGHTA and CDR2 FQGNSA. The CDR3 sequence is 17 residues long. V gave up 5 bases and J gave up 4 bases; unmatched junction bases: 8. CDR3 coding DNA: TGTGCCAGCAGCCTGCCGGGACTAGCGGGAGAGGCAGATACGCAGTATTTT. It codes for CASSLPGLAGEADTQYF.